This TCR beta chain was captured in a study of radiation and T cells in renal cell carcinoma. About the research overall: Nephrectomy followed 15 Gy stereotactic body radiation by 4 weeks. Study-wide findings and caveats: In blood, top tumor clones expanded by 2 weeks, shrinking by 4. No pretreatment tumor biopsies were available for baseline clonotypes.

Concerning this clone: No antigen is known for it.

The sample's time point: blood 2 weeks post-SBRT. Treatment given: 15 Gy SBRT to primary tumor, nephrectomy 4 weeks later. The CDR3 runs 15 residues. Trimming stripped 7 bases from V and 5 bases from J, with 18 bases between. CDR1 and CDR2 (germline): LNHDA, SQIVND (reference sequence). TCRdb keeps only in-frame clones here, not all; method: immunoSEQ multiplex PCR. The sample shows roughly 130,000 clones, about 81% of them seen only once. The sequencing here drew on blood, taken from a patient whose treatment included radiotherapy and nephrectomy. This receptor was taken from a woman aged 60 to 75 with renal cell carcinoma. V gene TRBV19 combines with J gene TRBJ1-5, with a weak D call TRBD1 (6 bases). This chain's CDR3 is CASNSGGGQYQPQHF. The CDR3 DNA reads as TGTGCCAGTAATTCGGGCGGGGGACAATATCAGCCCCAGCATTTT.